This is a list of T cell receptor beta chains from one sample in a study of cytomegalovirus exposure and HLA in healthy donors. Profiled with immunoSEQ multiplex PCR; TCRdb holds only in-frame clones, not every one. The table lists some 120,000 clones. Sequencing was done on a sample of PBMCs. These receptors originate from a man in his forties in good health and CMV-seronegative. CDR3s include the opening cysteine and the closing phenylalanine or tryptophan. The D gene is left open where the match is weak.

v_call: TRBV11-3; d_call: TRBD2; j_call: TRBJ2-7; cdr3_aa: CASSLVGGSPSYEQYF; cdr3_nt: TGTGCCAGCAGCTTAGTGGGCGGGAGCCCCTCCTACGAGCAGTACTTC
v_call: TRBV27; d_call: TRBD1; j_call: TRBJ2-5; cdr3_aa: CASSLITGAETQYF; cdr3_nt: TGTGCCAGCAGTTTAATCACAGGGGCAGAGACCCAGTACTTC
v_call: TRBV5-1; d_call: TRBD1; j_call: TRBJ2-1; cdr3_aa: CASSLGQGASNEQFF; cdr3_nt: TGCGCCAGCAGCTTGGGACAGGGGGCATCCAATGAGCAGTTCTTC
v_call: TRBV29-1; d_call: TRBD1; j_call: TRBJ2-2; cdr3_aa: CSAPGTGNTGELFF; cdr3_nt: TGCAGCGCGCCCGGGACAGGGAACACCGGGGAGCTGTTTTTT
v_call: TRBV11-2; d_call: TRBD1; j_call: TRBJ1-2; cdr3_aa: CASSLVGTGTSYGYTF; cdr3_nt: TGTGCCAGCAGCTTAGTAGGGACAGGGACCTCCTATGGCTACACCTTC
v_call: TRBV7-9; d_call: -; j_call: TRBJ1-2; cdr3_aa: CASSPVGGSYGYTF; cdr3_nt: TGTGCCAGCAGCCCGGTGGGAGGAAGCTATGGCTACACCTTC
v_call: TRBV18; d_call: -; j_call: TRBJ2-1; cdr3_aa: CASSRWGAADTNNEQFF; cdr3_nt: TGTGCCAGCTCACGCTGGGGAGCTGCTGATACAAACAATGAGCAGTTCTTC
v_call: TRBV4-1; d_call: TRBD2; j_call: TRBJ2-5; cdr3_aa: CASSRLAGVIQTQYF; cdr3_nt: TGCGCCAGCAGCCGACTAGCGGGAGTAATACAGACCCAGTACTTC
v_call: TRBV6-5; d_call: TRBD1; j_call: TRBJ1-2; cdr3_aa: CASSWTGDSYGYTF; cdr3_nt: TGTGCCAGCAGTTGGACAGGGGACTCATATGGCTACACCTTC
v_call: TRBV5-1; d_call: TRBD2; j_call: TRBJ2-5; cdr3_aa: CASSKPGLELETQYF; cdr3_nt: TGCGCCAGCAGCAAGCCGGGACTAGAATTGGAGACCCAGTACTTC
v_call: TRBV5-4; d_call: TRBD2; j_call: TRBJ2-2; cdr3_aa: CASSLLREGRTGELFF; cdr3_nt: TGTGCCAGCAGCCTCTTGCGGGAGGGTCGTACCGGGGAGCTGTTTTTT
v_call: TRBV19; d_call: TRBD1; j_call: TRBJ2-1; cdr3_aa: CASTGTEYNEQFF; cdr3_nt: TGTGCCAGTACAGGGACAGAATACAATGAGCAGTTCTTC
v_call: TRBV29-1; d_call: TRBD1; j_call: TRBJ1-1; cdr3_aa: CSVERGQGNTEAFF; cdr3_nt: TGCAGCGTTGAAAGGGGGCAGGGAAACACTGAAGCTTTCTTT